This is a list of T cell receptor beta chains from one sample in a study of blood T cell repertoires in COVID-19. Sequencing used immunoSEQ multiplex PCR; TCRdb keeps in-frame clones, though not all of them. The repertoire holds around 220,000 clones, with 86% as singletons. Sequences were obtained from peripheral blood. These TCRs come from a woman aged 45-65 years with acute or convalescent COVID-19. The CDR3 runs from the conserved cysteine through the conserved F or W. The order of the fields is V gene, D gene, J gene, CDR3 DNA, CDR3 protein. D genes are given only for firm matches.

TRBV5-5	.	TRBJ2-1	TGTGCCAGCAGCCTCTACAATGAGCAGTTCTTC	CASSLYNEQFF
TRBV18	.	TRBJ1-2	TGTGCCAGCTCTCCCAGACAGGACGCAAACTATGGCTACACCTTC	CASSPRQDANYGYTF
TRBV7-2	TRBD1	TRBJ1-6	TGTGCCAGCAGCCTTGGACAGGGGGTGGCTTCACCCCTCCACTTT	CASSLGQGVASPLHF
TRBV19	TRBD1	TRBJ1-5	TGTGCCAGTAGTATTTTAGGGGGCCAGCCCCAGCATTTT	CASSILGGQPQHF
TRBV25-1	TRBD2	TRBJ2-7	TGTGCCAGCAAGTTAGGGCAGGGAGGGTACGAGCAGTACTTC	CASKLGQGGYEQYF
TRBV7-2	TRBD1	TRBJ2-1	TGTGCCAGCAGCAAAAGCGGGACAGGGTACAATGAGCAGTTCTTC	CASSKSGTGYNEQFF
TRBV30	.	TRBJ2-5	TGTGCCTGGAGTTTACCTCGTAGAGAAGAGACCCAGTACTTC	CAWSLPRREETQYF
TRBV5-1	TRBD2	TRBJ2-2	TGCGCCAGCAGCCCTAGCGGGGGGGCCACCGGGGAGCTGTTTTTT	CASSPSGGATGELFF
TRBV30	.	TRBJ2-7	TGTGCCTGGAGTGTAGGCCTAGCGCTTTACGAGCAGTACTTC	CAWSVGLALYEQYF
TRBV4-1	TRBD1	TRBJ2-1	TGCGCCAGCAGCCTAGGCCAGGGACAGGGGTACAATGAGCAGTTCTTC	CASSLGQGQGYNEQFF
TRBV30	.	TRBJ1-1	TGTGCCTGGACCGTCGGGTCATTCGGATTCCAAGCTTTCTTT	CAWTVGSFGFQAFF
TRBV7-6	TRBD2	TRBJ2-5	TGTGCCAGCAGCTTAGCGCCGACTAGCGGGGCGGAGACCCAGTACTTC	CASSLAPTSGAETQYF
TRBV11-2	TRBD2	TRBJ2-1	TGTGCCAGCAGCCCGCCGGGACTAGCGGGGGAACGGAATGAGCAGTTCTTC	CASSPPGLAGERNEQFF
TRBV6-5	TRBD1	TRBJ1-1	TGTGCCAGCAGTTTACAGGGGGCTGAAGCTTTCTTT	CASSLQGAEAFF
TRBV5-1	TRBD1	TRBJ2-2	TGCGCCAGCAGCTTGCCGACAGGGGACACCGGGGAGCTGTTTTTT	CASSLPTGDTGELFF
TRBV7-2	.	TRBJ2-3	TGTGCCAGCAGCTCGGACCGGACAACTACGCAGTATTTT	CASSSDRTTTQYF
TRBV30	TRBD2	TRBJ2-1	TGTGCCTGGACCGGAGGAGCGGGACTAGCGGGCTACAATGAGCAGTTCTTC	CAWTGGAGLAGYNEQFF
TRBV6-6	TRBD2	TRBJ2-7	TGTGCCAGCAGTATCCGGGGACTAGCGGGGGGAGACAGGTACTTC	CASSIRGLAGGDRYF
TRBV11-3	.	TRBJ1-1	TGTGCCAGCAGCTTCCTACCGGGAGGCACTGAAGCTTTCTTT	CASSFLPGGTEAFF
TRBV20-1	TRBD1	TRBJ1-1	TGCAGTGCTAGTGAGACAGGGGACTACACTGAAGCTTTCTTT	CSASETGDYTEAFF
TRBV19	.	TRBJ2-6	TGTGCCACAACTCGACAGGCTTACGGGGCCAACGTCCTGACTTTC	CATTRQAYGANVLTF
TRBV11-3	.	TRBJ1-1	TGTGCCAGCAGCTCAGACCCGGGGGGTAGCACTGAAGCTTTCTTT	CASSSDPGGSTEAFF
TRBV10-3	TRBD1	TRBJ2-5	TGTGCCACCCGGGACAGTCAAGAGACCCAGTACTTC	CATRDSQETQYF
TRBV6-5	TRBD1	TRBJ2-1	TGTGCCAGCAGAGCCGGGACAGGGACCGGTGAGCAGTTCTTC	CASRAGTGTGEQFF
TRBV10-3	TRBD1	TRBJ1-1	TGTGCCACCGCGGACAGGGGAAACTTTGAAGCTTTCTTT	CATADRGNFEAFF
TRBV7-9	.	TRBJ1-5	TGTGCCAGCAGCCCTTCGACAAAACAGCCCCAGCATTTT	CASSPSTKQPQHF
TRBV18	TRBD1	TRBJ1-2	TGTGCCAGCTCACCACCGTCTTCGGGACAGCACTACACCTTC	CASSPPSSGQHYTF
TRBV9	TRBD2	TRBJ2-3	TGTGCCAGCAGCGTAGGGTCTAGCGGGGGGGCCGAGTATACGCAGTATTTT	CASSVGSSGGAEYTQYF
TRBV14	.	TRBJ1-1	TGTGCCAGCAGCCAGGGGGCCGTCAGCACTGAAGCTTTCTTT	CASSQGAVSTEAFF
TRBV19	TRBD1	TRBJ1-2	TGTGCCAGTAGTTCTGGACAGGGAGGCTACACCTTC	CASSSGQGGYTF
TRBV6-5	.	TRBJ2-2	TGTGCCAGCAGTTACGGACTGAACACCGGGGAGCTGTTTTTT	CASSYGLNTGELFF
TRBV29-1	.	TRBJ1-1	TGCAGCGCCGAAAGGACAGCGGTGAACACTGAAGCTTTCTTT	CSAERTAVNTEAFF
TRBV11-3	TRBD1	TRBJ2-4	TGTGCCAGCAGCCTAGGACAGGGGGAAAACATTCAGTACTTC	CASSLGQGENIQYF
TRBV24-1	.	TRBJ1-5	TGTGCCACCGGGCCGGGGTCCCACAATCAGCCCCAGCATTTT	CATGPGSHNQPQHF
TRBV13	.	TRBJ1-2	TGTGCCAGCAGCTTACAGGGGCAGCGTGGCTACACCTTC	CASSLQGQRGYTF
TRBV11-2	.	TRBJ2-7	TGTGCCAGCAGCCCACCGGGACAACCAGGATACGAGCAGTACTTC	CASSPPGQPGYEQYF
TRBV30	TRBD1	TRBJ1-6	TGTGCCTGGACAGACAGGGGTGATTCACCCCTCCACTTT	CAWTDRGDSPLHF
TRBV18	TRBD1	TRBJ2-3	TGTGCCAGCTCAGGACAGGGGAACTTCCGAGATACGCAGTATTTT	CASSGQGNFRDTQYF
TRBV5-1	TRBD2	TRBJ2-1	TGCGCCAGCAGCTTGGTGGTAGCGGGGGATTACAATGAGCAGTTCTTC	CASSLVVAGDYNEQFF
TRBV14	.	TRBJ2-5	TGTGCCAGCAGCCAGAGCCCGTCAAAGACCCAGTACTTC	CASSQSPSKTQYF
TRBV5-6	TRBD1	TRBJ1-2	TGTGCCAGCCTCCCCTATCTGGACAGGGTTTTCTATGGCTACACCTTC	CASLPYLDRVFYGYTF
TRBV19	TRBD1	TRBJ1-5	TGTGCCAGTAGTATAGGAGGGGGGACAGGGCAGCCCCAGCATTTT	CASSIGGGTGQPQHF
TRBV2	TRBD1	TRBJ1-2	TGTGCCAACTCTCAGGGGGCGGACTATGGCTACACCTTC	CANSQGADYGYTF
TRBV19	TRBD2	TRBJ2-3	TGTGCCAGTTCCCTTGGACTAGCGGTCACAGATACGCAGTATTTT	CASSLGLAVTDTQYF
TRBV7-8	.	TRBJ2-1	TGTGCCAGCAGCTTAGCGGGAGGGGGGTTCGATGAGCAGTTCTTC	CASSLAGGGFDEQFF
TRBV5-1	TRBD2	TRBJ2-7	TGCGCCAGCAGCTTACCCGGGACTAGCTACGAGCAGTACTTC	CASSLPGTSYEQYF
TRBV6-5	.	TRBJ2-2	TGTGCCAGCAGTCCACAAAGGAACACCGGGGAGCTGTTTTTT	CASSPQRNTGELFF